The next 15 T cell receptor beta chains were all read from a single sample in a study of T cells in Graves' hyperthyroidism and ophthalmopathy. Amplified TCR beta CDR3 regions derived from RNA transcripts. First-round RT-PCR targeting the TCR CDR3 was performed with the HTBI primer set. TCRdb re-analysed the multiplex PCR reads in MiXCR, keeping a single row per CDR3 protein. The table has under 400,000 distinct CDR3 sequences, approximately 17% seen once. Sequenced: blood. The receptors stem from a man aged 30 to 39 with Graves' hyperthyroidism.

As to this clonotype: This may be a read error: a much more frequent sequence differs by one nucleotide. This chain uses TRBV2 with TRBJ1-4; TRBD1 might be the D (5 bases). The CDR3 is 15 amino acids. V shed 4 bases and J shed 5 bases, with 14 bases lying between them. CDR1 and CDR2 from the germline V gene are SNHLY and FYNNEI. The CDR3 DNA is TGTGCCAGCAGTGGAACCGGGACCCAAAATGAAAAACTGTTTTTT. It yields the protein CASSGTGTQNEKLFF.

This sequence joins TRBV9 and TRBJ2-3; 10 nucleotides align to TRBD2. The J segment lost 5 bases and the V segment lost 1 base, leaving 7 bases of the junction unmatched. This CDR3 has 16 amino acids. In germline, CDR1 is SGDLS, CDR2 YYNGEE. Here the CDR3 reads CASSVMTSGWGDTQYF. Here the CDR3 DNA reads TGTGCCAGCAGCGTAATGACTAGCGGGTGGGGAGATACGCAGTATTTT. The complete variable domain, with remaining parts taken from reference TRBV9 and TRBJ2-3, reads DSGVTQTPKHLITATGQRVTLRCSPRSGDLSVYWYQQSLDQGLQFLIQYYNGEERAKGNILERFSAQQFPDLHSELNLSSLELGDSALYFCASSVMTSGWGDTQYFGPGTRLTVL.

This clonotype was recorded many times. This chain connects TRBV6-1 to TRBJ1-2; 9 positions agree with TRBD1. V lost 10 bases to trimming and J lost 7 bases; unmatched junction nucleotides: 19. CDR1 and CDR2 (germline): MNHNS, SASEGT. CDR3 length: 16 residues. The CDR3 nucleotides are TGTGCCACAGCCCCGGCGGGGACAGGGAGCTCTAGTGGCTACACCTTC. This sequence encodes CATAPAGTGSSSGYTF.

This clonotype was counted many times. J is TRBJ2-2 and V is TRBV2, with D possibly being TRBD2 (5 bases). Trimming cost V 6 bases and J 5 bases, with 10 bases left between them. The CDR3 contains 13 residues. Germline V gene data show CDR1 as SNHLY and CDR2 as FYNNEI. Here the CDR3 reads CASREETTGELFF. CDR3 DNA: TGTGCCAGCAGGGAGGAGACGACCGGGGAGCTGTTTTTT.

The rearrangement links TRBV12-3 or TRBV12-4 to TRBJ2-2, with D tentatively TRBD1 (5 bases). This CDR3 has 14 residues. V shed 4 bases and J shed 2 bases, with 8 bases lying between them. CDR3 sequence: CASSSQVNTGELFF. In DNA form, the CDR3 reads TGTGCCAGCAGTTCACAGGTTAACACCGGGGAGCTGTTTTTT.

The chain employs TRBV7-8 and TRBJ1-6, with D hard to call. CDR3 length equals 14 residues. Trimming pared 7 bases from V and 5 bases from J, leaving 12 bases between. Germline CDR1 SGHVS, CDR2 FQNEAQ. This chain's CDR3 is CASNTGVHNSPLHF. The DNA for the CDR3 is TGTGCCAGCAACACCGGGGTCCATAATTCACCCCTCCACTTT.

The CDR3 region is CASSPMGQGYYNSPLHF. CDR3 nucleotides: TGTGCCAGCTCACCAATGGGACAGGGCTATTATAATTCACCCCTCCACTTT. V gene TRBV18 combines with J gene TRBJ1-6; 9 bases are shared with TRBD1. V lost 2 bases and J lost 4; bases outside the gene matches: 6. The CDR3 is made up of 17 amino acids. The germline CDR1 and CDR2 sequences are KGHSH and LQKENI.

This clonotype has at least ten counts. This sequence joins TRBV2 and TRBJ2-4, with unresolved D. Trimming removed 8 bases at V and 6 bases at J, with 8 bases between. The CDR3 length is 11 residues. CDR1 and CDR2 from the germline V gene are SNHLY and FYNNEI. The CDR3 nucleotides are TGTGCCAGCTCGACGGTAAACATTCAGTACTTC. It translates to CASSTVNIQYF.

This clonotype was counted ten times or more. In nucleotides, the CDR3 is TGTGCCAGCAGCGCTGAAAGGACAGTTAATTCACCCCTCCACTTT. This gives the protein CASSAERTVNSPLHF. V usage is TRBV2 and J usage is TRBJ1-6; D may be TRBD1 (6 bases). CDR3 length: 15 amino acids. Germline CDR1 and CDR2: SNHLY and FYNNEI. The ends were cut back, 6 bases at V and 6 bases at J, with 15 bases in the middle.

A few counts support this clonotype. The chain uses TRBV5-1 and TRBJ1-2, with a possible D match to TRBD1 (6 bases). The ends were cut back, 2 bases at V and 6 bases at J, with 14 bases in the middle. This CDR3 is 14 amino acids long. Germline V gene lookup returns CDR1 SGHRS and CDR2 YFSETQ. In DNA, the CDR3 is TGCGCCAGCAGCTTCCAGAGGGGGGGAGATGGCTACACCTTC. Translating it yields CASSFQRGGDGYTF.

This clonotype occurred many times. At one end, the junction sequence differs from germline, possibly due to a read error. The chain uses TRBV11-2 and TRBJ2-1; D not resolved. The V gene's germline CDR1 is SGHAT and CDR2 FQNNGV. The CDR3 is 16 amino acids. Here the CDR3 reads CASTLTRRQLYNEQFF. For the CDR3, the DNA is TGTGCCAGCACCTTAACCCGCCGTCAACTCTACAATGAGCAGTTCTTC.

This clonotype came up a few times. The CDR3 loop reads CASSLMRGADTQYF. In DNA, the CDR3 is TGCGCCAGCAGCTTGATGCGGGGAGCAGATACGCAGTATTTT. The genes are TRBV5-1 and TRBJ2-3, with a weak D call TRBD2 (6 bases). This CDR3 has 14 residues. Per the germline V gene, CDR1 is SGHRS and CDR2 is YFSETQ. V lost 1 base to trimming and J lost 4 bases, with 10 bases between them.

The genes are TRBV11-2 and TRBJ2-1, with 8 bases aligning to TRBD1. With 0 bases clipped from V and 8 bases from J, the junction kept 6 bases outside the gene matches. Germline loops: CDR1 SGHAT, CDR2 FQNNGV. The CDR3 spans 15 residues. CDR3 sequence (DNA): TGTGCCAGCAGCTTAGAGTTGGACAGGGTCTATGAGCAGTTCTTC. This gives the protein CASSLELDRVYEQFF. The full variable domain, its missing parts supplied by reference TRBV11-2 and TRBJ2-1, is EAGVAQSPRYKIIEKRQSVAFWCNPISGHATLYWYQQILGQGPKLLIQFQNNGVVDDSQLPKDRFSAERLKGVDSTLKIQPAKLEDSAVYLCASSLELDRVYEQFFGPGTRLTVL.

The rearrangement joins TRBV9 to TRBJ2-2, with D uncertain. V was shortened by 6 bases and J by 7 bases, with 16 bases between the two germline ends. Per germline, CDR1 SGDLS and CDR2 YYNGEE. The CDR3 is made up of 14 amino acids. As DNA, the CDR3 is TGTGCCAGCACCCCAAGCTCTCGGGTCGGGGAGCTGTTTTTT. This encodes CASTPSSRVGELFF.

The genes are TRBV6-1 and TRBJ1-4; 9 bases fit TRBD1. The CDR3 is made up of 13 amino acids. V shed 5 bases and J 8 bases; nucleotides not matched to a gene: 3. CDR1 and CDR2 from the germline V gene are MNHNS and SASEGT. The CDR3 nucleotides are TGTGCCAGCAGTACAGGGGGCCCAGAAAAACTGTTTTTT. As protein: CASSTGGPEKLFF.